This T cell receptor beta chain was recovered during a study of blood T cell repertoires in COVID-19. CDR3 size: 14 residues. Germline-derived CDR1 and CDR2 are LNHDA and SQIVND (reference sequence). Trimming cost V 6 bases and J 3 bases, with 14 bases left between them. As processed by the authors: Using reference gene primer amplification, nucleated cell counts were estimated. TCRdb keeps only in-frame clones here, not all; method: immunoSEQ multiplex PCR. From that table come the V and J calls and clone size; the DNA was used to work out D and trimming. The sample gives approximately 81,000 clones, about 89% of which show up once; 1.2% is in the top ten. Clinical history reported by participants formed the basis on which cohorts were assigned.

The rearrangement uses TRBV19 and TRBJ1-1; D is uncertain. The clonotype comes from a woman aged 45-59 years with acute COVID-19. Material: PBMCs or T cells enriched from blood (not recorded which). The CDR3 sequence is CASRWRVSDTEAFF. For the CDR3, the DNA is TGTGCCAGTAGGTGGAGGGTTTCGGACACTGAAGCTTTCTTT.